This T cell receptor (beta chain) was sequenced for a study of control samples from healthy donors and cancer patients. The CDR3 is made up of 12 amino acids. Germline lookup yields CDR1 MNHEY and CDR2 SVGAGI. Here immunoSEQ multiplex PCR was the method, and the copy in TCRdb shows in-frame clones only, minus some. The sample holds about 67,000 clones, around 87% seen once. Comments on this clone: At one end, the junction sequence differs from germline, possibly due to a read error.

This clonotype originated in a woman aged 45 to 65 with head and neck cancer. The chain employs TRBV6-5 and TRBJ1-2; D might be TRBD1 (5 bases). The sequenced sample was PBMCs. CDR3 region: CASSDSGHGYTF. In DNA, the CDR3 is TGTGCCAGCAGTGACTCGGGGCATGGCTACACCTTC.